Below, 24 T cell receptor beta chains from the same sample are listed, as sequenced in a study of spatial heterogeneity in lung cancer. Study-level results: Tumoral mutation counts were tracked by counts of expanded intratumoral alpha and beta TCRs.

These receptors are not linked to any known antigen. One entry per CDR3 protein, called by TCRdb with MiXCR from the 5' RACE reads. The table includes about 5,100 distinct CDR3 sequences, roughly 8.2% detected once. Noted time point: sample taken at primary tumor resection. The material sequenced was lung tumor tissue, taken at surgery. These receptors were obtained from a female donor with early-stage non-small cell lung cancer.

Only a few counts were recorded for this clonotype. The chain uses TRBV5-1 and TRBJ2-3; D not certain. Germline-derived CDR1 and CDR2 are SGHRS and YFSETQ. This CDR3 is built from 15 residues. Trimming cost V 5 bases and J 1 base, with 14 bases left between them. The CDR3 DNA reads TGCGCCAGCAGGACCTCCGAAAGGGGCACAGATACGCAGTATTTT. Its translation: CASRTSERGTDTQYF.

This clonotype occurred many times. This chain links TRBV9 with TRBJ1-1, with a possible D match to TRBD1 (5 bases). The CDR3 has 14 residues. V lost 3 bases, J lost 1 base, and 10 bases lay in between. Germline CDR1 SGDLS, CDR2 YYNGEE. The CDR3 reads CASSGGLWNTEAFF. CDR3 bases: TGTGCCAGCAGCGGGGGACTCTGGAACACTGAAGCTTTCTTT.

By its share, this clonotype is medium-sized. This chain uses TRBV7-2 with TRBJ1-2; D unresolved. Germline CDR1 is SGHTA and CDR2 is FQGNSA. The CDR3 loop spans 13 amino acids. V lost 2 bases to trimming and J lost 4 bases, with 8 bases between them. The CDR3 region has the DNA TGTGCCAGCAGCTTACCGGAAACCTATGGCTACACCTTC. Translation gives CASSLPETYGYTF. Drawing the rest from reference TRBV7-2 and TRBJ1-2, the complete variable domain is GAGVSQSPSNKVTEKGKDVELRCDPISGHTALYWYRQSLGQGLEFLIYFQGNSAPDKSGLPSDRFSAERTGGSVSTLTIQRTQQEDSAVYLCASSLPETYGYTFGSGTRLTVV.

This clonotype is labeled as large. The rearrangement links TRBV6-2 or TRBV6-3 to TRBJ2-7, with D perhaps TRBD1 or TRBD2 (5 bases each). This CDR3 is built from 13 residues. V shed 8 bases and J shed 5 bases, with 16 bases lying between them. Looked up from germline, CDR1 is MNHEY and CDR2 is SVGEGT. For the CDR3, the DNA is TGTGCCAGCGAGGGGCCCCCTTCAGACGAGCAGTACTTC. Protein product: CASEGPPSDEQYF.

This clonotype was counted ten times or more. The chain is built from TRBV30 and TRBJ1-5, with 7 bases that match TRBD1. Germline V gives CDR1 GTSNPN, CDR2 SVGIG (reference sequence). The V gene end was trimmed by 3 bases and the J gene end by 1 base; junction bases not matched to a gene: 3. CDR3 length: 14 residues. CDR3 DNA: TGTGCCTGGAGGGAGGGACAGAGCAATCAGCCCCAGCATTTT. This codes for CAWREGQSNQPQHF.

This clonotype was seen at least ten times. This chain uses TRBV20-1 with TRBJ1-1, with unresolved D. The V end lost 6 bases, the J end lost 1 base, and 9 bases lay between the germline ends. CDR1 is DFQATT and CDR2 is SNEGSKA in the germline V gene (reference sequence). There are 12 residues in the CDR3. The CDR3 DNA sequence: TGCAGTGCCTCGCCGGGGAACACTGAAGCTTTCTTT. Amino acids: CSASPGNTEAFF.

This clonotype ranks as medium-sized (0.01 to 0.1%). This chain uses TRBV6-5 with TRBJ2-7, with 10 bases identical to TRBD2. The CDR3 has 15 residues. Germline trimming cut 6 bases from V and 3 bases from J; bases unmatched to any gene: 8. The germline V gene has CDR1 MNHEY and CDR2 SVGAGI. The CDR3 sequence: CASRRGLAESYEQYF. CDR3 bases: TGTGCCAGCAGACGCGGACTAGCGGAGAGCTACGAGCAGTACTTC.

By share, this clonotype ranks as medium-sized. The V gene is TRBV7-2, the J gene TRBJ2-3; the D gene is possibly TRBD2 (5 bases). There are 12 residues in the CDR3. Germline V gene data show CDR1 as SGHTA and CDR2 as FQGNSA. V dropped 5 bases and J dropped 5 bases, with 8 bases sitting between them. The CDR3 region has the DNA TGTGCCAGCAGCAAACTAGTAGATACGCAGTATTTT. Its translation: CASSKLVDTQYF.

By share, this clonotype ranks as medium-sized. The genes are TRBV10-3 and TRBJ2-3, with TRBD2 identical over 13 bases. CDR1 and CDR2 from the germline V gene are ENHRY and SYGVKD. Losses at the gene ends were 3 bases for V and 2 bases for J; bases not matched to a gene: 5. The CDR3 spans 17 residues. CDR3 DNA: TGTGCCATCAGTGAACGGGGACTAGCGGGGTTCACAGATACGCAGTATTTT. Translating it yields CAISERGLAGFTDTQYF.

This clonotype is medium-sized. The gene calls are TRBV27 and TRBJ1-5; a possible D gene is TRBD1 (5 bases). V was cut by 5 bases and J by 9 bases, with 14 bases left in between. Germline CDR1 is MNHEY and CDR2 is SMNVEV (reference sequence). This CDR3 comprises 13 residues. The CDR3 here is CASSLDRVGPQHF. CDR3 nucleotide sequence: TGTGCCAGCAGTCTTGACAGAGTTGGGCCCCAGCATTTT.

By share of the sample, this clonotype is large. The chain carries TRBV20-1 and TRBJ2-1; D might be TRBD2 (6 bases). Trimming cost V 3 bases and J 8 bases, with 20 bases left between them. This CDR3 contains 15 residues. The germline gives CDR1 DFQATT, CDR2 SNEGSKA (reference sequence). CDR3 DNA sequence: TGCAGTGCTAGGGGCCTGGGACTGCCTACACATGAGCAGTTCTTC. It codes for CSARGLGLPTHEQFF.

This clonotype was recorded once. V gene TRBV6-5 combines with J gene TRBJ2-7, with 7 bases that match TRBD2. This CDR3 spans 15 amino acids. The germline V gene has CDR1 MNHEY and CDR2 SVGAGI. J was trimmed by 4 bases and V by 7 bases; bases with no gene match: 13. The CDR3 DNA sequence: TGTGCCAGCACTTCCTCGAGCGGGGTTTCTTACGAGCAGTACTTC. Protein: CASTSSSGVSYEQYF.

This clonotype was observed at least ten times. The rearrangement joins TRBV12-5 to TRBJ1-1, with D possibly matching TRBD1 (6 bases). CDR1 and CDR2 (germline): LGHNT, FRNRAP. The CDR3 is made up of 18 amino acids. Trimming removed 0 bases from V and 6 bases from J, with 23 bases in between. The DNA for the CDR3 is TGTGCTAGTGGTTTGGTACTTAGACAGGCTGCCGGTGGGGCTGAAGCTTTCTTT. Translating gives CASGLVLRQAAGGAEAFF.

This clonotype was detected only a few times. The chain is built from TRBV19 and TRBJ2-1; either TRBD1 or TRBD2 may fit D (6 bases each). Germline V lookup: CDR1 LNHDA, CDR2 SQIVND (reference sequence). The CDR3 runs to 17 residues. Trimming removed 5 bases from V and 3 bases from J, with 20 bases in between. The CDR3, as DNA: TGTGCCAGTAGTTTGACCTTGGGGGGCGGGATCTACAATGAGCAGTTCTTC. It is translated as CASSLTLGGGIYNEQFF. Together with reference TRBV19 and TRBJ2-1, the CDR3 gives the full variable domain: DGGITQSPKYLFRKEGQNVTLSCEQNLNHDAMYWYRQDPGQGLRLIYYSQIVNDFQKGDIAEGYSVSREKKESFPLTVTSAQKNPTAFYLCASSLTLGGGIYNEQFFGPGTRLTVL.

This clonotype is deemed medium-sized. V and J are TRBV4-3 and TRBJ2-5, with no clear D. The CDR3 is 16 amino acids. Germline values: CDR1 LGHNA, CDR2 YSLEER. V lost 0 bases, J lost 2 bases, and 13 bases lay in between. The CDR3 is CASSQDFRRFQETQYF. DNA for the CDR3: TGCGCCAGCAGCCAAGATTTTCGACGGTTTCAAGAGACCCAGTACTTC.

This clonotype was recorded at least ten times. The V gene is TRBV9, the J gene TRBJ2-1; the D gene is possibly TRBD1 (5 bases). Germline assignment: CDR1 SGDLS and CDR2 YYNGEE. The V and J ends lost 4 bases and 3 bases respectively, with 11 bases between them. The CDR3 extends over 14 amino acids. CDR3 sequence (DNA): TGTGCCAGCAGCCCCGGACAAAGCTACAATGAGCAGTTCTTC. This sequence encodes CASSPGQSYNEQFF.

The sample holds many counts of this clonotype. The V call is TRBV2, the J call TRBJ2-3; TRBD1 aligns across 8 bases. The junction had 12 bases not matched to a gene; V was cut back by 11 bases and J by 2 bases. CDR3 length equals 15 residues. Germline V CDR1 and CDR2: SNHLY, FYNNEI. The CDR3 bases are TGTGCCGGAGACAGGGGCGACTCCTACACAGATACGCAGTATTTT. Translation gives CAGDRGDSYTDTQYF.

This clonotype is labeled medium-sized. The chain has TRBV7-2 and TRBJ2-5; TRBD2 agrees at 7 bases. The germline gives CDR1 SGHTA, CDR2 FQGNSA. With 5 bases clipped from V and 4 bases from J, the junction kept 10 bases outside the gene matches. The CDR3 runs to 15 residues. The CDR3 bases are TGTGCCAGCAGCCGCCTGCCCTCGGGGGGAGAGACCCAGTACTTC. This translates into CASSRLPSGGETQYF.

This clonotype was seen a few times. The V gene is TRBV7-9, the J gene TRBJ2-1; the match to TRBD2 covers 12 bases. V gave up 1 base and J gave up 0 bases; unmatched junction bases: 7. The CDR3 runs 19 residues. The germline gives CDR1 SEHNR, CDR2 FQNEAQ (reference sequence). CDR3 DNA sequence: TGTGCCAGCAGCTTAGGACTAGCGGGGGCCTCCGGCTCCTACAATGAGCAGTTCTTC. Residues: CASSLGLAGASGSYNEQFF.

There are many counts of this clonotype. The V gene is TRBV10-3, the J gene TRBJ1-1; D possibly corresponds to TRBD1 (5 bases). V lost 4 bases and J lost 2, with 11 bases in between. Germline assignment: CDR1 ENHRY and CDR2 SYGVKD. This CDR3 is built from 14 residues. The CDR3 region is CAISGVRENTEAFF. The CDR3 coding sequence is TGTGCCATCAGTGGGGTCAGGGAAAACACTGAAGCTTTCTTT.

The V call is TRBV5-4, the J call TRBJ2-2; 10 nucleotides match TRBD2. CDR3 length: 15 amino acids. Trimming removed 3 bases from V and 5 bases from J; junction bases left unmatched: 4. CDR1 is SGHNT and CDR2 is YYREEE in the germline V gene (reference sequence). The CDR3, as DNA: TGTGCCAGCAGCTCTAGCGGGAGACGAACCGGGGAGCTGTTTTTT. Encoded protein: CASSSSGRRTGELFF.

This clonotype is judged medium-sized. This rearrangement joins TRBV28 to TRBJ1-1; 8 bases map to TRBD1. Germline V gives CDR1 MDHEN, CDR2 SYDVKM. The V segment lost 8 bases and the J segment 4 bases; nucleotides outside the gene matches: 12. The CDR3 length is 15 residues. CDR3 DNA sequence: TGTGCCAGCGATATCTCCCTCACAGGGGGCACTGAAGCTTTCTTT. It codes for CASDISLTGGTEAFF.

This clonotype was observed at least ten times. The chain carries TRBV2 and TRBJ2-1; weak D call: TRBD2 (5 bases). The CDR3 is made up of 13 amino acids. The germline CDR1 and CDR2 sequences are SNHLY and FYNNEI. V was pared by 2 bases and J by 6 bases, with 8 bases between. The CDR3: CASSERLANEQFF. As DNA, the CDR3 is TGTGCCAGCAGTGAAAGGCTAGCCAATGAGCAGTTCTTC.

The chain recombines TRBV6-5 with TRBJ2-5, with a possible D match to TRBD1 (6 bases). The length of the CDR3 is 14 residues. The V and J ends lost 5 bases and 5 bases respectively, with 15 bases between them. The germline CDR1 and CDR2 sequences are MNHEY and SVGAGI. This CDR3 is CASSAKQGRETQYF. CDR3 in DNA: TGTGCCAGCAGTGCGAAACAGGGTCGCGAGACCCAGTACTTC.